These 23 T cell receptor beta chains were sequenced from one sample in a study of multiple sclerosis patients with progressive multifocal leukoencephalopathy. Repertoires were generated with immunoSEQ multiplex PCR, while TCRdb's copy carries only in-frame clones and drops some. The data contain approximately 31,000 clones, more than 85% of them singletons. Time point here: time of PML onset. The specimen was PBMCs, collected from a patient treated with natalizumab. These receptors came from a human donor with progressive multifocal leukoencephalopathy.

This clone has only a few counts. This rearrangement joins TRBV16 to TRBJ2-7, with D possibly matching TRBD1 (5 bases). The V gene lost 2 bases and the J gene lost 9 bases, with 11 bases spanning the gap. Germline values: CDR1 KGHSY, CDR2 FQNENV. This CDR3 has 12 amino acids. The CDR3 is CASSQEDRGQYF. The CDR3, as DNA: TGTGCCAGCAGCCAAGAGGATAGGGGGCAGTACTTC.

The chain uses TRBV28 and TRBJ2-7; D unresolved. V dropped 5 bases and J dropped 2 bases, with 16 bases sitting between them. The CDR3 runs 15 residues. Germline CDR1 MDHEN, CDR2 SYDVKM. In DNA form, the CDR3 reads TGTGCCAGCAGTGGAAGGACGACGGTAGCCTACGAGCAGTACTTC. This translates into CASSGRTTVAYEQYF.

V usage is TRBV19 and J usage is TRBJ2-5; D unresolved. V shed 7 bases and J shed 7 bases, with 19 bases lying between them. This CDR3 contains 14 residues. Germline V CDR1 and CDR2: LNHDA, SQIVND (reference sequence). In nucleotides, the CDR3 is TGTGCCAGTACCATGAAGGTCCAAGGCGGGACCCAGTACTTC. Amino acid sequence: CASTMKVQGGTQYF.

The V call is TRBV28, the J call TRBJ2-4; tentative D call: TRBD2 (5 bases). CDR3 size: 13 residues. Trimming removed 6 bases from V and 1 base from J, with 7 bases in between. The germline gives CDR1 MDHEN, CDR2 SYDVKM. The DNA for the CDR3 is TGTGCCAGCAGCGAGGGCGCCAAAAACATTCAGTACTTC. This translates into CASSEGAKNIQYF.

CDR3 sequence reads: CASKNPNQPQHF. The CDR3 DNA sequence: TGTGCCAGCAAAAATCCCAATCAGCCCCAGCATTTT. V is TRBV6-6 and J is TRBJ1-5; D unclear. This CDR3 region has 12 residues. Germline lookup yields CDR1 MNHNY and CDR2 SVGAGI (reference sequence). V was trimmed by 7 bases and J by 3 bases, leaving 7 bases between them.

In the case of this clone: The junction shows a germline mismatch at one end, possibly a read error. The CDR3 is CAGSLAARAGNTIYF. CDR3 in DNA: TGTGCCGGCAGCTTAGCGGCGAGGGCTGGAAACACCATATATTTT. The rearrangement uses TRBV7-2 and TRBJ1-3, with D unclear. This CDR3 has 15 amino acids. Germline CDR1 reads SGHTA; CDR2 reads FQGNSA.

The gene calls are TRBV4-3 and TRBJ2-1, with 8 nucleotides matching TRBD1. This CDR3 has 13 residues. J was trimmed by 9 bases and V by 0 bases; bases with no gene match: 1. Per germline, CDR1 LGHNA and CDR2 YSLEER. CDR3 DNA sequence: TGCGCCAGCAGCCAAGAAGACAGGGGTGAGCAGTTCTTC. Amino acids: CASSQEDRGEQFF.

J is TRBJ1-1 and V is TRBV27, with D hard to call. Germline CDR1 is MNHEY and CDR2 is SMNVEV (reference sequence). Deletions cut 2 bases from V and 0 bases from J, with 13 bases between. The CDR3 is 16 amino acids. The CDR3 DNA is TGTGCCAGCAGTTTACGTATGGGCGGATTGAACACTGAAGCTTTCTTT. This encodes CASSLRMGGLNTEAFF.

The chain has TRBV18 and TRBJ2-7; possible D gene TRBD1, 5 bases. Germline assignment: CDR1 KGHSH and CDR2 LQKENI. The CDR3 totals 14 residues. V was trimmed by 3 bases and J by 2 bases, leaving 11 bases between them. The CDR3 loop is CASSPASGTYEQYF. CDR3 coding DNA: TGTGCCAGCTCACCGGCTTCAGGGACCTACGAGCAGTACTTC.

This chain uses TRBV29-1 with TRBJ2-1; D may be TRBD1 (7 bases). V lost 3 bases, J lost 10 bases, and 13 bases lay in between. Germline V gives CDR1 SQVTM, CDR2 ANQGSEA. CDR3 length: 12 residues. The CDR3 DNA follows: TGCAGCGTTGAGAGACAGGGAGGCGAGCAGTTCTTC. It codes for CSVERQGGEQFF.

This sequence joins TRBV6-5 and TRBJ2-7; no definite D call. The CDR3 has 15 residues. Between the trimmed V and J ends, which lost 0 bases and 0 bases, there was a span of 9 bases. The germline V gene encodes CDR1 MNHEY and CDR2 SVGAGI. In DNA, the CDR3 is TGTGCCAGCAGTTACTCGGCACAGCTCTCCTACGAGCAGTACTTC. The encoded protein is CASSYSAQLSYEQYF.

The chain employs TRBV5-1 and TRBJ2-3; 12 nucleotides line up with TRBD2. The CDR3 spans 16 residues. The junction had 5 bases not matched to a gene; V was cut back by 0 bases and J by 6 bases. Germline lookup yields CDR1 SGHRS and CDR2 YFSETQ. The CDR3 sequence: CASSLAASGGADTQYF. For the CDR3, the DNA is TGCGCCAGCAGCTTGGCGGCTAGCGGGGGGGCGGATACGCAGTATTTT.

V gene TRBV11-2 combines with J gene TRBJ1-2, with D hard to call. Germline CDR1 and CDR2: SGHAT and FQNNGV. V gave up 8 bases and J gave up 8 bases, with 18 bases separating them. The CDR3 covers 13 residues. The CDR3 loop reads CASQASDLGGYTF. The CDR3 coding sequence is TGTGCCAGCCAAGCTTCGGACCTAGGAGGCTACACCTTC.

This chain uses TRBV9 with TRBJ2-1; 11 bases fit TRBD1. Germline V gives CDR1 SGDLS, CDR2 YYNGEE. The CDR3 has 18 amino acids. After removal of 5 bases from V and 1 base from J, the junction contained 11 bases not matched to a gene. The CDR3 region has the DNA TGTGCCAGCAGTCCCGGGACAGGGGGGTTTGGGTCCTACAATGAGCAGTTCTTC. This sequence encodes CASSPGTGGFGSYNEQFF.

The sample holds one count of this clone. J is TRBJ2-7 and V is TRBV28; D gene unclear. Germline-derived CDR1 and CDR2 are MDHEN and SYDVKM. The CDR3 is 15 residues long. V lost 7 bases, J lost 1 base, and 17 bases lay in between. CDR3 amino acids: CASTPDGITSYEQYF. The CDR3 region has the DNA TGTGCCAGCACCCCAGACGGCATCACTTCCTACGAGCAGTACTTC.

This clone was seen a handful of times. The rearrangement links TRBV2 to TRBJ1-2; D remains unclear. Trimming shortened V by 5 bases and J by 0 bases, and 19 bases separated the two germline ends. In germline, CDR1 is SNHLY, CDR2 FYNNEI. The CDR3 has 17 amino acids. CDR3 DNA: TGTGCCAGCAGTCTGGTCGGAGCCCCAAGTCCTAACTATGGCTACACCTTC. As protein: CASSLVGAPSPNYGYTF.

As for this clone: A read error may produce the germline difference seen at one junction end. The CDR3 reads CARSLGRLWYEQYF. In DNA form, the CDR3 reads TGTGCCAGAAGTTTGGGACGGCTCTGGTACGAGCAGTACTTC. The chain combines TRBV5-3 with TRBJ2-7; the D call may be TRBD1 or TRBD2 (5 bases each). TRBV5-3 is sorted into the ORF group, with uncertain function. The CDR3 loop spans 14 amino acids.

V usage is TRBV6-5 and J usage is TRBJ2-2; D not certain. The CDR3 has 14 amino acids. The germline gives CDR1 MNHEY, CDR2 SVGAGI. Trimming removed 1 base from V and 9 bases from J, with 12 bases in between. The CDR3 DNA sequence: TGTGCCAGCAGTTACTTGTTGCAGGCTCGGGAGCTGTTTTTT. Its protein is CASSYLLQARELFF.

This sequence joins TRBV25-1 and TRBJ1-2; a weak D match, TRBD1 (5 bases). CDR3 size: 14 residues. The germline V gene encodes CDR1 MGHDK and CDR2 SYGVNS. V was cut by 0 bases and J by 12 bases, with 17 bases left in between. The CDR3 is CASSEYEEGNGHTF. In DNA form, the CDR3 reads TGTGCCAGCAGTGAATATGAAGAGGGGAACGGGCACACCTTC.

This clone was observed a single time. In DNA, the CDR3 is TGTGCCAGCAGTCCCAGTTTCGGACAGGGGGTCGAGCAGTACTTC. It is translated as CASSPSFGQGVEQYF. The chain carries TRBV6-6 and TRBJ2-7; 10 bases align to TRBD1. This CDR3 spans 15 amino acids. Germline V lookup: CDR1 MNHNY, CDR2 SVGAGI (reference sequence). V shed 5 bases, J shed 6 bases, and the junction held 10 bases outside the gene matches.

CDR3 bases: TGTGCCAGCAGCCCGATACTAGCGGGGACCTACGAGCAGTACTTC. It specifies CASSPILAGTYEQYF. This sequence joins TRBV11-2 and TRBJ2-5; TRBD2 agrees at 10 bases. The tail of the sequence fits TRBJ2-7 better, so the J call may be wrong. The CDR3 length is 15 residues. In germline, CDR1 is SGHAT, CDR2 FQNNGV.

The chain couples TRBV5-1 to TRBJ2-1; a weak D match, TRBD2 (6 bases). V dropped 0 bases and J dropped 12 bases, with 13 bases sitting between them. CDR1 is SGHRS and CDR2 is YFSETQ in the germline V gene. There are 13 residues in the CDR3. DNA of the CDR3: TGCGCCAGCAGCTTGGGGGACTCCACGCCGCAGTTCTTC. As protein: CASSLGDSTPQFF.

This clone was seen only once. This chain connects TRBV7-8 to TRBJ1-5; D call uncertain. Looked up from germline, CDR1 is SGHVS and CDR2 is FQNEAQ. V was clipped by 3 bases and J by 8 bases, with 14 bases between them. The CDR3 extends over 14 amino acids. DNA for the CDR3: TGTGCCAGCAGCTTCGACCAGTGGACCAAGCCCCAGCATTTT. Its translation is CASSFDQWTKPQHF.